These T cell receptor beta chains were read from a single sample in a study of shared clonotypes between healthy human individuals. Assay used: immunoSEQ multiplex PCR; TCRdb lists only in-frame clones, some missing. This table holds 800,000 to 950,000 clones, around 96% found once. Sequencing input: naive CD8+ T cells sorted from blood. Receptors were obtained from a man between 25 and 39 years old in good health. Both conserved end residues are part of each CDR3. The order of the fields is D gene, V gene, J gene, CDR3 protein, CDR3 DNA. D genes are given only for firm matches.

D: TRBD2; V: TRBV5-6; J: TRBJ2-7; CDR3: CASSSGTSFYEQYF; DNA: TGTGCCAGCAGCTCCGGGACTAGCTTCTACGAGCAGTACTTC
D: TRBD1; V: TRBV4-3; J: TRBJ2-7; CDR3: CASSHRTGSSYEQYF; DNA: TGCGCCAGCAGCCACAGGACAGGGAGCTCCTACGAGCAGTACTTC
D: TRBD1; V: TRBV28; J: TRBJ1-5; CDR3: CASSQDRRNQPQHF; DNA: TGTGCCAGCAGTCAGGACAGGCGAAATCAGCCCCAGCATTTT
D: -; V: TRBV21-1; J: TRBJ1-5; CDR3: CASSKASVEDSSNQPQHF; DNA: TGTGCCAGCAGCAAAGCTTCTGTCGAAGACTCTAGCAATCAGCCCCAGCATTTT
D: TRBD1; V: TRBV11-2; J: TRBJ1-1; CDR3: CASSPRDLGQAIEAFF; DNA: TGTGCCAGCAGCCCAAGAGACCTGGGACAGGCTATTGAAGCTTTCTTT
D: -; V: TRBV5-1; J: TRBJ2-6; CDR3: CASSLDLTRGGANVLTF; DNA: TGCGCCAGCAGCTTGGACCTTACAAGGGGAGGGGCCAACGTCCTGACTTTC
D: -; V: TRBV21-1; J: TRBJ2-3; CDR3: CASSKTEYCSTDTQYF; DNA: TGTGCCAGCAGCAAAACGGAATACTGTAGCACAGATACGCAGTATTTT
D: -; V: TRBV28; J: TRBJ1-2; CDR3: CASTQSRGYTF; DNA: TGTGCCAGCACCCAATCGCGCGGCTACACCTTC
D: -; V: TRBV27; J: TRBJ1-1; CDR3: CASSLRVGRGTEAFF; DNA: TGTGCCAGCAGCCTCAGGGTGGGTAGGGGGACTGAAGCTTTCTTT
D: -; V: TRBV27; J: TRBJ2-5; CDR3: CASSLGGAVETQYF; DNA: TGTGCCAGCAGTTTAGGGGGGGCCGTGGAGACCCAGTACTTC